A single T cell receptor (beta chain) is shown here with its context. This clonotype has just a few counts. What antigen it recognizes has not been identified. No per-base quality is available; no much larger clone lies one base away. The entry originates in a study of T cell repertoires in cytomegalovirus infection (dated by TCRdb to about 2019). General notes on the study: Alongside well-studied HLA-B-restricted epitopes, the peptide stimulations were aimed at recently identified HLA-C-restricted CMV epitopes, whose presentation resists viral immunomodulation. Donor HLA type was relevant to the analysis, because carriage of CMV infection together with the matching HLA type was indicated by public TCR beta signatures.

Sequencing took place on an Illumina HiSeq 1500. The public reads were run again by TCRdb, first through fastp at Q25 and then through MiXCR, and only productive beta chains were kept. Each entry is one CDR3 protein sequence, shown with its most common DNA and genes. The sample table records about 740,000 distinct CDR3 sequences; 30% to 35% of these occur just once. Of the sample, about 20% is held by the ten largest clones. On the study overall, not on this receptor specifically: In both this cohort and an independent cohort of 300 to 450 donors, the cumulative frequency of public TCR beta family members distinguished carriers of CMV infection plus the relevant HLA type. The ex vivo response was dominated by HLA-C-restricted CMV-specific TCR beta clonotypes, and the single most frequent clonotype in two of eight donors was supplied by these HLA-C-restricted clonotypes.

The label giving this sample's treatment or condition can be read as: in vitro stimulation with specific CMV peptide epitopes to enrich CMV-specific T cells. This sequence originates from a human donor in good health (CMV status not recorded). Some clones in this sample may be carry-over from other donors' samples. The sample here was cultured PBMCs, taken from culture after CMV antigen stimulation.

The bases are TGCAGTGCTAGAGATGGAGTTTACAATGAGCAGTTCTTC. Its protein reads: CSARDGVYNEQFF. The rearranged segments are TRBV20-1 and TRBJ2-1; the D gene lacks a confident call. CDR1 DFQATT and CDR2 SNEGSKA were looked up in the germline V gene (reference sequence). From its cysteine to its phenylalanine, the CDR3 spans 13 amino acids. Only CDR3 DNA is held: 39 bases, read in frame from base 1. The junction shows trimming of 0 bases on V and 4 bases on J, plus 7 bases between the germline ends.